The 21 T cell receptor beta chains reported below all come from one sample, sequenced in a study of glioma-infiltrating T cells. Using RNA template, CDR3s of TCR alpha and beta were amplified with iRepertoire arm-PCR. TCRdb itself ran the multiplex PCR reads through MiXCR, one entry per CDR3 protein. The sample comprises about 93,000 distinct CDR3 sequences, roughly 40% of which are singletons, and more than 30% rests with the top ten. Material for sequencing was glioma tissue, nonneoplastic brain tissue, or PBMCs (not recorded which). These receptors were obtained from a human donor with low-grade glioma or glioblastoma, undergoing nonglioma brain surgery, or in good health (not recorded which).

There are many counts of this clonotype. The rearrangement links TRBV28 to TRBJ1-2; D gene ambiguous. Trimming pared 2 bases from V and 6 bases from J, leaving 7 bases between. Per the germline V gene, CDR1 is MDHEN and CDR2 is SYDVKM. CDR3 length: 12 residues. CDR3 region: CASSLTANGYTF. In DNA, the CDR3 is TGTGCCAGCAGTTTAACTGCAAATGGCTACACCTTC.

V gene TRBV9 combines with J gene TRBJ2-1, with D perhaps being TRBD1 or TRBD2 (6 bases each). The CDR3 is 13 residues long. V was clipped by 4 bases and J by 7 bases, with 12 bases between them. Germline assignment: CDR1 SGDLS and CDR2 YYNGEE. The CDR3 spells CASSTGAGNEQFF. CDR3 nucleotide sequence: TGTGCCAGCAGCACGGGGGCTGGGAATGAGCAGTTCTTC. Full variable domain (rest looked up from reference TRBV9 and TRBJ2-1): DSGVTQTPKHLITATGQRVTLRCSPRSGDLSVYWYQQSLDQGLQFLIQYYNGEERAKGNILERFSAQQFPDLHSELNLSSLELGDSALYFCASSTGAGNEQFFGPGTRLTVL.

About this clonotype: Sequence at one end of the junction differs from germline and may be a read error. This rearrangement joins TRBV20-1 to TRBJ1-3; D is uncertain. Germline V CDR1 and CDR2: DFQATT, SNEGSKA (reference sequence). This CDR3 is 14 amino acids long. Written as DNA, the CDR3 is TGCAGTGCTAGACTGCCTATGTCTGGAAACACCATATATTTC. It translates to CSARLPMSGNTIYF.

DNA of the CDR3: TGTGCTAGTGGTTTAGGCGTCACCGGGGAGCTGTTTTTT. Encoded protein: CASGLGVTGELFF. The chain uses TRBV12-5 and TRBJ2-2, with D unresolved. V gave up 3 bases and J gave up 4 bases, with 6 bases separating them. The length of the CDR3 is 13 residues. Germline values: CDR1 LGHNT, CDR2 FRNRAP. Drawing the rest from reference TRBV12-5 and TRBJ2-2, the complete variable domain is DARVTQTPRHKVTEMGQEVTMRCQPILGHNTVFWYRQTMMQGLELLAYFRNRAPLDDSGMPKDRFSAEMPDATLATLKIQPSEPRDSAVYFCASGLGVTGELFFGEGSRLTVL.

This clonotype was seen many times. V usage is TRBV6-1 and J usage is TRBJ2-3; either TRBD1 or TRBD2 may fit D (5 bases each). V was clipped by 7 bases and J by 2 bases, with 28 bases between them. The CDR3 length is 19 residues. The germline V gene encodes CDR1 MNHNS and CDR2 SASEGT. Here the CDR3 DNA reads TGTGCCAGCACCACTCATGACAGACTCTATAGGAGGCCCACAGATACGCAGTATTTT. The encoded protein is CASTTHDRLYRRPTDTQYF.

The sample holds many counts of this clonotype. J is TRBJ1-3 and V is TRBV15, with 8 bases matching TRBD1. Per germline, CDR1 LNHNV and CDR2 YYDKDF (reference sequence). The CDR3 has 17 residues. The J segment lost 0 bases and the V segment lost 4 bases, leaving 8 bases of the junction unmatched. The CDR3 nucleotides read TGTGCCACCAGCAACACCGGGACAGGCCTCTCTGGAAACACCATATATTTT. Translation: CATSNTGTGLSGNTIYF.

As regards this clonotype: A read error may explain this, as a much larger clone is one base away. The chain joins TRBV5-1 to TRBJ2-3, with D possibly TRBD2 on 5 matching bases. In germline, CDR1 is SGHRS, CDR2 YFSETQ. The CDR3 loop spans 13 amino acids. The V end lost 0 bases, the J end lost 8 bases, and 10 bases lay between the germline ends. The CDR3 is CASSLALRGTQYF. In DNA, the CDR3 is TGCGCCAGCAGCTTGGCCCTTCGGGGTACGCAGTATTTT.

This clonotype appeared once. This sequence joins TRBV20-1 and TRBJ2-7; 9 bases agree with TRBD1. The CDR3 is made up of 15 amino acids. The germline V gene encodes CDR1 DFQATT and CDR2 SNEGSKA (reference sequence). V shed 3 bases and J 5 bases; nucleotides not matched to a gene: 11. The CDR3 nucleotides are TGCAGTGCTAGTGATCGACCGGGACAGGGCCACGAGCAGTACTTC. Translation: CSASDRPGQGHEQYF.

This clonotype was observed at least ten times. The chain recombines TRBV2 with TRBJ2-2; D is ambiguous. This CDR3 contains 12 residues. V was pared by 5 bases and J by 5 bases, with 6 bases between. Germline-derived CDR1 and CDR2 are SNHLY and FYNNEI. The CDR3 protein is CASSRSTGELFF. CDR3 nucleotides: TGTGCCAGCAGTCGATCAACCGGGGAGCTGTTTTTT. The full variable domain, with the rest looked up from reference TRBV2 and TRBJ2-2, is EPEVTQTPSHQVTQMGQEVILRCVPISNHLYFYWYRQILGQKVEFLVSFYNNEISEKSEIFDDQFSVERPDGSNFTLKIRSTKLEDSAMYFCASSRSTGELFFGEGSRLTVL.

On this clonotype: A much bigger clone sits one base away, suggesting this may be a read error. This chain links TRBV5-1 with TRBJ1-1; D uncertain. The CDR3 spans 16 residues. The V gene's germline CDR1 is SGHRS and CDR2 YFSETQ. The CDR3 region has the DNA TGCCCCAGCAGCTTGGATCCCCAAATTGGGTCCACTGAAGCTTTCTTT. Protein product: CPSSLDPQIGSTEAFF.

This clonotype was detected ten times or more. The chain recombines TRBV7-3 with TRBJ2-3, with TRBD2 matching 13 bases. CDR1 SGHTA and CDR2 FQGTGA come from the germline V gene. The CDR3 extends over 15 amino acids. J gave up 4 bases and V 5 bases, and 3 bases lay outside the gene matches. The CDR3 sequence: CASSPTSGGADTQYF. The CDR3 DNA reads as TGTGCCAGCAGCCCAACTAGCGGGGGGGCAGATACGCAGTATTTT.

This clonotype was seen at least ten times. The gene calls are TRBV20-1 and TRBJ2-7; D perhaps matches TRBD2 (5 bases). V shed 4 bases and J shed 0 bases, with 10 bases lying between them. This CDR3 has 13 residues. The V gene's germline CDR1 is DFQATT and CDR2 SNEGSKA (reference sequence). The CDR3 bases are TGCAGTGCTATCTCAGGAGGCTCCTACGAGCAGTACTTC. It encodes CSAISGGSYEQYF.

This clonotype has ten or more counts. The chain links TRBV6-6 to TRBJ1-5; D is unresolved. Trimming cost V 2 bases and J 3 bases, with 5 bases left between them. CDR1 MNHNY and CDR2 SVGAGI come from the germline V gene (reference sequence). CDR3 size: 13 residues. CDR3 loop: CASSYNPNQPQHF. The DNA for the CDR3 is TGTGCCAGCAGTTACAACCCCAATCAGCCCCAGCATTTT.

This clonotype showed up just once. As the CDR3 is not closed by the conserved phenylalanine or tryptophan, this likely results from a read error. This chain connects TRBV28 to TRBJ1-4; 7 positions match TRBD1. Trimming removed 11 bases from V and 6 bases from J; junction bases left unmatched: 12. The V gene's germline CDR1 is MDHEN and CDR2 SYDVKM. This CDR3 has 14 amino acids. The CDR3 loop reads CAATPTGCDEKLFS. CDR3 nucleotides: TGTGCCGCGACCCCGACAGGGTGCGATGAAAAACTGTTTTCT.

This clonotype was recorded many times. This chain connects TRBV10-1 to TRBJ1-5; D ambiguous. Germline CDR1 is WNHNN and CDR2 is SYGVQD (reference sequence). Trimming pared 6 bases from V and 4 bases from J, leaving 1 base between. This CDR3 region has 10 residues. CDR3 sequence: CASRNQPQHF. For the CDR3, the DNA is TGCGCCAGCAGAAATCAGCCCCAGCATTTT.

This clonotype was counted ten times or more. J is TRBJ2-5 and V is TRBV7-6, with D unclear. This CDR3 spans 14 amino acids. Trimming cost V 1 base and J 0 bases, with 6 bases left between them. CDR1 and CDR2 (germline): SGHVS, FNYEAQ. The CDR3 DNA reads TGTGCCAGCAGCTTAGAGGCGTACCAAGAGACCCAGTACTTC. Translated, it gives CASSLEAYQETQYF.

On this clonotype itself: At one end, the junction sequence differs from germline, possibly due to a read error. The rearrangement joins TRBV7-9 to TRBJ1-1; D may be TRBD1 (5 bases). Germline CDR1 reads SEHNR; CDR2 reads FQNEAQ (reference sequence). The CDR3 loop spans 17 amino acids. The CDR3 DNA sequence: TGTGCCAGCAGCCCAGACATCCGACAGAAAATGAACACTGAAGCCTTCTTT. This sequence encodes CASSPDIRQKMNTEAFF.

This clonotype was found many times. The chain links TRBV6-5 to TRBJ2-7, with 11 nucleotides matching TRBD1. The length of the CDR3 is 14 residues. V lost 2 bases and J lost 4; bases outside the gene matches: 1. CDR1 and CDR2 from the germline V gene are MNHEY and SVGAGI. CDR3 in DNA: TGTGCCAGCAGTTACCGGGACAGGGGGTACGAGCAGTACTTC. This translates into CASSYRDRGYEQYF.

This chain uses TRBV11-2 with TRBJ2-1; 7 bases fit TRBD2. The CDR3 length is 12 residues. V lost 6 bases, J lost 9 bases, and 5 bases stayed unmatched. In germline, CDR1 is SGHAT, CDR2 FQNNGV. The CDR3 reads CASSKAGSEQFF. In DNA form, the CDR3 reads TGTGCCAGCAGTAAAGCGGGGAGTGAGCAGTTCTTC.

This clonotype was found many times. The chain combines TRBV7-9 with TRBJ2-1; 8 positions match TRBD1. The CDR3 extends over 15 amino acids. After removal of 5 bases from V and 6 bases from J, the junction contained 9 bases not matched to a gene. Per germline, CDR1 SEHNR and CDR2 FQNEAQ (reference sequence). CDR3 protein: CASSRNRGELNEQFF. Here the CDR3 DNA reads TGTGCCAGCAGCCGGAACAGGGGGGAGCTCAATGAGCAGTTCTTC. Drawing the rest from reference TRBV7-9 and TRBJ2-1, the complete variable domain is DTGVSQNPRHKITKRGQNVTFRCDPISEHNRLYWYRQTLGQGPEFLTYFQNEAQLEKSRLLSDRFSAERPKGSFSTLEIQRTEQGDSAMYLCASSRNRGELNEQFFGPGTRLTVL.

This clonotype came up many times. The chain links TRBV11-1 to TRBJ2-7; the D gene is possibly TRBD1 (5 bases). Trimming took off 4 bases at V and 6 bases at J, with 16 bases between the two ends. CDR1 SGHAT and CDR2 FQDESV come from the germline V gene (reference sequence). The CDR3 covers 14 residues. The CDR3 sequence: CASSSRTSESEQYF. Written as DNA, the CDR3 is TGTGCCAGCAGCTCTAGGACATCCGAGAGCGAGCAGTACTTC.